This entry features one T cell receptor (beta chain) sequence. No antigen is known for it. Sequenced by immunoSEQ multiplex PCR; TCRdb stores in-frame clones only, minus some. The sample holds 84,000 or so clones, under 90% seen once. These data originate in a study of neoadjuvant anti-PD-1 for oral cavity cancer. Across the whole study: Before surgery, most patients got three to four biweekly 3 mg/kg nivolumab doses. Non-progressing patients received a fourth nivolumab dose near day 43, then surgery on days 50-56. Study-wide results and limits: TCR analyses covered only a few patients per response group.

The CDR3 totals 17 residues. The V and J ends lost 4 bases and 3 bases respectively, with 17 bases between them. Germline V gene sequence: CDR1 SGHRS, CDR2 YFSETQ. The sequence came from a person aged 35 to 85 with oral cavity squamous cell carcinoma. The sequences come from PBMCs, collected before nivolumab (anti-PD-1) treatment. This chain links TRBV5-1 with TRBJ1-6; D remains ambiguous. CDR3 sequence: CASSAGPGPNYNSPLHF. The CDR3 DNA sequence: TGCGCCAGCAGCGCCGGGCCAGGCCCTAACTATAATTCACCCCTCCACTTT.